This TCR beta chain was identified in a study of Ad26.COV2.S vaccination and SARS-CoV-2 variants. Overall study context: Once, or twice with 56 days between doses, Ad26.COV2.S was given intramuscularly. Whole-study findings and limits: In vaccinated individuals, spike-specific CD8+ and CD4+ T cell responses reportedly displayed substantial breadth.

Some clones are missing from TCRdb's copy, which holds only in-frame ones; the method was immunoSEQ multiplex PCR. The sample yields about 350,000 clones, 85% seen once. Concerning this clone itself: Its antigen is unknown.

The treatment here: roughly 19 received Ad26.COV2.S at low or high dose, single or two shots; about 5 received placebo; per-sample allocation not given. Samples were taken on day 63 after the first vaccine or placebo injection. Per germline, CDR1 MGHDK and CDR2 SYGVNS. V dropped 6 bases and J dropped 9 bases, with 11 bases sitting between them. The CDR3 length is 12 residues. The clonotype was recovered from a person aged 18-65 years who received the Ad26.COV2.S COVID-19 vaccine or a placebo. V usage is TRBV25-1 and J usage is TRBJ1-4, with D unclear. This specimen was peripheral blood, taken in a trial of Ad26.COV2.S vaccine versus placebo. The CDR3 here is CASRLDAQKLFF. The CDR3 bases are TGTGCCAGCAGGCTGGACGCCCAAAAACTGTTTTTT.